The entry below gives a single T cell receptor beta chain sequence along with its context. Trimming removed 3 bases at V and 2 bases at J, with 13 bases between. The CDR3 totals 15 residues. The germline V gene has CDR1 MNHEY and CDR2 SMNVEV (reference sequence). These data come from a study of blood T cell repertoires in COVID-19. On the study more broadly: Researchers got acute and convalescent COVID-19 samples from the United States, Italy and Spain. T cells, B-cell-depleted T cells, or PBMCs supplied cDNA or gDNA.

Sequencing used immunoSEQ multiplex PCR; TCRdb keeps in-frame clones, though not all of them. The table has 350,000 to 450,000 clones, around 87% seen once. This TCR came from a woman aged 60-75 years with COVID-19, enrolled during active disease. The rearrangement uses TRBV27 and TRBJ2-5; D not certain. The source material was peripheral blood. CDR3 sequence: CASSFPGKRQETQYF. In DNA form, the CDR3 reads TGTGCCAGCAGTTTCCCGGGTAAGAGGCAAGAGACCCAGTACTTC.